These 17 T cell receptor beta chains came from one sample sequenced in a study of shared T cell receptors in the human thymus. Profiled with immunoSEQ multiplex PCR; TCRdb holds only in-frame clones, not every one. The sample gives about 660,000 clones, 85% to 90% of which show up once; about 0.01% is in the top ten. These sequences were also reported in another study, on human thymus T cells.

Sequenced input: thymocytes. The receptors here all came from a boy under two years old with a congenital heart defect.

This chain joins TRBV4-3 and TRBJ2-3, with 10 nucleotides matching TRBD1. V was clipped by 0 bases and J by 0 bases; unmatched bases: 0. Germline V CDR1 and CDR2: LGHNA, YSLEER. This CDR3 has 16 residues. CDR3 protein: CASSQEGQGSTDTQYF. The CDR3 region has the DNA TGCGCCAGCAGCCAAGAGGGACAGGGGAGCACAGATACGCAGTATTTT.

The rearrangement uses TRBV2 and TRBJ1-2; weak D call: TRBD1 (5 bases). Germline CDR1 is SNHLY and CDR2 is FYNNEI. The CDR3 runs 15 residues. Trimming shortened V by 6 bases and J by 1 base, and 15 bases separated the two germline ends. The CDR3 here is CASSAGQPNNYGYTF. The CDR3 nucleotides read TGTGCCAGCAGCGCGGGGCAGCCAAATAACTATGGCTACACCTTC. Supplemented by reference TRBV2 and TRBJ1-2, the full variable domain reads EPEVTQTPSHQVTQMGQEVILRCVPISNHLYFYWYRQILGQKVEFLVSFYNNEISEKSEIFDDQFSVERPDGSNFTLKIRSTKLEDSAMYFCASSAGQPNNYGYTFGSGTRLTVV.

The CDR3 region is CASSLGGTGGTDTQYF. DNA of the CDR3: TGTGCCAGCAGCTTGGGGGGGACAGGAGGCACAGATACGCAGTATTTT. This rearrangement joins TRBV5-4 to TRBJ2-3, with TRBD1 matching 8 bases. The CDR3 extends over 16 amino acids. V lost 0 bases, J lost 1 base, and 4 bases stayed unmatched. Germline-derived CDR1 and CDR2 are SGHNT and YYREEE (reference sequence).

The chain combines TRBV21-1 with TRBJ2-1; the tabulated D call, TRBD2, remains unverified against the DNA. TRBV21-1 constitutes a pseudogene. The CDR3 spans 16 residues. The CDR3 DNA reads TGTGCCAGCAGCGAGGGACTGCCTCGCTCCTACAATGAGCAGTTCTTC. This codes for CASSEGLPRSYNEQFF.

The chain links TRBV7-8 to TRBJ2-4; a possible D gene is TRBD1 (6 bases). The germline V gene has CDR1 SGHVS and CDR2 FQNEAQ. The germline V and J ends were trimmed by 6 bases and 1 base, with 22 bases remaining between them. The CDR3 sequence is 18 residues long. CDR3 nucleotides: TGTGCCAGCAGTCACTTCCCCCATCACGGACAGGCCAAAAACATTCAGTACTTC. This codes for CASSHFPHHGQAKNIQYF.

V is TRBV4-1 and J is TRBJ2-5; 16 positions agree with TRBD2. Germline V lookup: CDR1 MGHRA, CDR2 YSYEKL. This CDR3 is built from 17 residues. Germline trimming cut 0 bases from V and 7 bases from J; bases unmatched to any gene: 5. CDR3 in amino acids: CASSQEGLAGGPGTQYF. The CDR3 region has the DNA TGCGCCAGCAGCCAAGAGGGACTAGCGGGAGGGCCGGGGACCCAGTACTTC.

The chain uses TRBV11-2 and TRBJ2-1; possibly TRBD2 for D (5 bases). V dropped 0 bases and J dropped 9 bases, with 15 bases sitting between them. CDR3 size: 15 residues. Germline lookup yields CDR1 SGHAT and CDR2 FQNNGV. CDR3 DNA: TGTGCCAGCAGCTTAGACAGGCTCCGGGGTAGTGAGCAGTTCTTC. Its translation is CASSLDRLRGSEQFF.

The gene calls are TRBV7-6 and TRBJ1-1, with a possible D match to TRBD1 (6 bases). Germline CDR1 reads SGHVS; CDR2 reads FNYEAQ. Deletions cut 1 base from V and 5 bases from J, with 14 bases between. The CDR3 has 15 residues. CDR3 amino acids: CASSLVRGARTEAFF. The CDR3 nucleotides read TGTGCCAGCAGCTTAGTACGGGGGGCAAGGACTGAAGCTTTCTTT.

The rearrangement uses TRBV10-1 and TRBJ2-1; 13 bases align to TRBD2. The germline gives CDR1 WNHNN, CDR2 SYGVQD (reference sequence). This CDR3 contains 17 residues. J gave up 1 base and V 9 bases, and 9 bases lay outside the gene matches. Here the CDR3 reads CASRTSGSMISYNEQFF. The CDR3 DNA reads as TGCGCCAGTCGGACTAGCGGGAGCATGATATCCTACAATGAGCAGTTCTTC.

This chain links TRBV27 with TRBJ2-7; TRBD1 matches 7 bases. Looked up from germline, CDR1 is MNHEY and CDR2 is SMNVEV (reference sequence). The CDR3 contains 16 residues. V lost 0 bases and J lost 3; bases outside the gene matches: 8. The CDR3, as DNA: TGTGCCAGCAGTTTATCGCGTGAGCGACAGGGCTACGAGCAGTACTTC. It codes for CASSLSRERQGYEQYF.

V gene TRBV5-6 combines with J gene TRBJ2-5; possibly TRBD2 for D (5 bases). Near its end, the DNA agrees better with TRBJ2-7, so the J call may be wrong. Germline CDR1 SGHDT, CDR2 YYEEEE. This CDR3 comprises 16 residues. The CDR3 DNA reads as TGTGCCAGCAGCTTGGAAGGACTCTCGGCGGGCAACGAGCAGTACTTC. The encoded protein is CASSLEGLSAGNEQYF.

This chain uses TRBV23-1 with TRBJ2-5; tentatively, D is TRBD1 (5 bases). TRBV23-1 is designated an ORF whose function remains uncertain. With 2 bases removed from V and 1 base from J, the gap between germline ends came to 8 bases. The CDR3 consists of 14 residues. The CDR3 region is CASSQEDIQETQYF. The CDR3, as DNA: TGCGCCAGCAGTCAAGAGGACATCCAAGAGACCCAGTACTTC.

This chain connects TRBV28 to TRBJ1-3, with D unclear. Trimming stripped 6 bases from V and 1 base from J, with 10 bases between. The CDR3 loop spans 14 amino acids. CDR1 MDHEN and CDR2 SYDVKM come from the germline V gene. The CDR3 protein is CASRRDLSGNTIYF. CDR3 DNA sequence: TGTGCCAGCAGACGGGATTTATCTGGAAACACCATATATTTT.

V is TRBV21-1 and J is TRBJ2-7; the DNA was not compared with TRBD2, the D call given in the table. TRBV21-1 counts as a pseudogene. This CDR3 is built from 16 residues. CDR3 region: CASSTTSGSMLYEQYF. Here the CDR3 DNA reads TGTGCCAGCAGCACCACTAGCGGGAGCATGTTGTACGAGCAGTACTTC.

The chain uses TRBV27 and TRBJ1-1; 7 bases agree with TRBD1. CDR3 length equals 14 residues. The V and J ends lost 8 bases and 0 bases, in that order; junction bases with no gene match: 6. The germline V gene encodes CDR1 MNHEY and CDR2 SMNVEV (reference sequence). The CDR3 region is CASQTGLMNTEAFF. Here the CDR3 DNA reads TGTGCCAGCCAGACAGGGCTCATGAACACTGAAGCTTTCTTT.

This clone appeared a few times. This sequence joins TRBV6-1 and TRBJ1-5, with 7 bases that match TRBD1. The V segment lost 6 bases and the J segment 2 bases; nucleotides outside the gene matches: 7. Germline assignment: CDR1 MNHNS and CDR2 SASEGT. The CDR3 has 15 residues. The CDR3 region is CASRQQGNRNQPQHF. CDR3 sequence (DNA): TGTGCCAGCAGACAACAGGGGAACCGCAATCAGCCCCAGCATTTT.

The V call is TRBV11-2, the J call TRBJ2-1; 15 bases line up with TRBD2. The CDR3 extends over 18 amino acids. Germline assignment: CDR1 SGHAT and CDR2 FQNNGV. V shed 1 base, J shed 2 bases, and the junction held 3 bases outside the gene matches. The CDR3: CASSLVGLAGGAYNEQFF. The CDR3 DNA reads TGTGCCAGCAGCTTAGTCGGACTAGCGGGAGGGGCCTACAATGAGCAGTTCTTC.